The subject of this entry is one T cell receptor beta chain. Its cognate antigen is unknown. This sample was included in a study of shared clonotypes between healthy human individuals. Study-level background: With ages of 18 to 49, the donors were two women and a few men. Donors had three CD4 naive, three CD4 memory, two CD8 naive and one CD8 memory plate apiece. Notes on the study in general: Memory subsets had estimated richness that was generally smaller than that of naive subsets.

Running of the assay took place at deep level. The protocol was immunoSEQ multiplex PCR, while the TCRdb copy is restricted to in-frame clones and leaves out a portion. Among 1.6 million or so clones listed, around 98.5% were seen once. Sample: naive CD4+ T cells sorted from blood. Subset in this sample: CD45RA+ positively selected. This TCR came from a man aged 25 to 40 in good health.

This CDR3 reads CASRARDPEAFF. CDR3 nucleotide sequence: TGTGCCAGTAGGGCCAGGGACCCTGAAGCTTTCTTT. V is TRBV19 and J is TRBJ1-1; TRBD1 is a possible D gene (5 bases). The CDR3 extends over 12 amino acids. The V gene lost 6 bases and the J gene lost 6 bases, with 11 bases spanning the gap. The germline V gene has CDR1 LNHDA and CDR2 SQIVND (reference sequence).